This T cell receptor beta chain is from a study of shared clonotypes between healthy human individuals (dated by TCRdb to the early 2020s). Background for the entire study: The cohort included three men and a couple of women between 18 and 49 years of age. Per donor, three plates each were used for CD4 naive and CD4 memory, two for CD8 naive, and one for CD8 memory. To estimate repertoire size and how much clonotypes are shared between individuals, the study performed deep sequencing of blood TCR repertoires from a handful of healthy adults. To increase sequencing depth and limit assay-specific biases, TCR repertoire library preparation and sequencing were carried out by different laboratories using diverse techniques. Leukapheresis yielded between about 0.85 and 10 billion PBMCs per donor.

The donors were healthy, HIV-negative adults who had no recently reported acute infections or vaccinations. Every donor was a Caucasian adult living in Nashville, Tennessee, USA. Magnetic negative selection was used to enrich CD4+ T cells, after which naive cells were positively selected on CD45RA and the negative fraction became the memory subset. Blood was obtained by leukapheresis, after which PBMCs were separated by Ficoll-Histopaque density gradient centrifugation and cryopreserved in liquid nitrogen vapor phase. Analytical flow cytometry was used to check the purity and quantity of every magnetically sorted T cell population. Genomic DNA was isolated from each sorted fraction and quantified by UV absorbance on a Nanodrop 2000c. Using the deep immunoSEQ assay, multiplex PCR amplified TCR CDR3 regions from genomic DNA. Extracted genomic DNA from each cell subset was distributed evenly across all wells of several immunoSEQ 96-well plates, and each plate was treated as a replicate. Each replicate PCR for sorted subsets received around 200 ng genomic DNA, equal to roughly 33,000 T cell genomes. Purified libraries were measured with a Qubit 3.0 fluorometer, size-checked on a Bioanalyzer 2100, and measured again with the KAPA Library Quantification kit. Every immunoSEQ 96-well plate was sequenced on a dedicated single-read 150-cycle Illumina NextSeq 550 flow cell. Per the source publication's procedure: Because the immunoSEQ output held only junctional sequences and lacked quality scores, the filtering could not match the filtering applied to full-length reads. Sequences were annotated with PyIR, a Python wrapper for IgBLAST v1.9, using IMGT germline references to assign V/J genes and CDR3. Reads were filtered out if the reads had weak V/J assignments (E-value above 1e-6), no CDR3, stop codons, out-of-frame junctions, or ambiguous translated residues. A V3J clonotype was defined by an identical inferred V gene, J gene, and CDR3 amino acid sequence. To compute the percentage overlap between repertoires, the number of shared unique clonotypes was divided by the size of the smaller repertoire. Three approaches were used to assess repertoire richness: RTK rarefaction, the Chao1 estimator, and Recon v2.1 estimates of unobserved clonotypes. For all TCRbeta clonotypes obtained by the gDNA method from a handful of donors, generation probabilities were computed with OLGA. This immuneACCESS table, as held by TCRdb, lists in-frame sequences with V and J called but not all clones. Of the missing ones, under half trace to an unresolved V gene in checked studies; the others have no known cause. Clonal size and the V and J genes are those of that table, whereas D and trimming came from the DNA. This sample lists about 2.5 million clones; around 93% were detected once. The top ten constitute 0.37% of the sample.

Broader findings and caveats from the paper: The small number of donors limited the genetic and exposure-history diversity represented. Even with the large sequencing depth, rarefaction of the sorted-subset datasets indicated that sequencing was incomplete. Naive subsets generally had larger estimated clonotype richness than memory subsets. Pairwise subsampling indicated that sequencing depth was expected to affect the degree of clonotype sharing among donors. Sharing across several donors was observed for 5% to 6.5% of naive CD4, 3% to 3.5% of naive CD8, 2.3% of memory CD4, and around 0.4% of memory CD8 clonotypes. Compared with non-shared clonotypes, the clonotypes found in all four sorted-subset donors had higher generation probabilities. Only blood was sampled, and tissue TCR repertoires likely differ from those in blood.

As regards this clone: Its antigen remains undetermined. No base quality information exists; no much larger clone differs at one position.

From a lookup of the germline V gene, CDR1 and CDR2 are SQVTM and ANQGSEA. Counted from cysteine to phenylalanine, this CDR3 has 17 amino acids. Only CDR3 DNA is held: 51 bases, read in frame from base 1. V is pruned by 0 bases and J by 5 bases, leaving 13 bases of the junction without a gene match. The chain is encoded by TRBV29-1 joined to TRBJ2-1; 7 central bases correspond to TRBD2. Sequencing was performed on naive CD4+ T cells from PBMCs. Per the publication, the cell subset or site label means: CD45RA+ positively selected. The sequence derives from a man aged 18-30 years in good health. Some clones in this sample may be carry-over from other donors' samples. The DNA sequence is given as TGCAGCGTTGAAGAAAGTTGGGTCGGGGGGTCAGACAATGAGCAGTTCTTC. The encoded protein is CSVEESWVGGSDNEQFF.